These 5 T cell receptor beta chains were sequenced from one sample in a study of chronic HIV infection and antiretroviral therapy. TCRdb independently ran MiXCR on the 5' RACE reads; one entry per CDR3 protein. The profile shows roughly 48,000 distinct CDR3 sequences, over 15% of them singletons. Sequenced input: peripheral blood. All receptors derive from an adult who had HIV and had not received antiretroviral therapy, or was an uninfected healthy control (not recorded which).

The chain joins TRBV25-1 to TRBJ2-3; no clear D. V shed 6 bases and J shed 5 bases, with 6 bases lying between them. Germline CDR1 and CDR2: MGHDK and SYGVNS. This CDR3 is built from 11 residues. The CDR3 DNA follows: TGTGCCAGCAGCCGAGAAGATACGCAGTATTTT. Translation: CASSREDTQYF.

The chain has TRBV10-3 and TRBJ2-7; D tentatively reads TRBD1 or TRBD2 (5 bases each). The CDR3 consists of 12 residues. V shed 1 base and J shed 4 bases, with 5 bases lying between them. The germline V gene encodes CDR1 ENHRY and CDR2 SYGVKD. The CDR3 protein is CAISEWGYEQYF. CDR3 in DNA: TGTGCCATCAGTGAGTGGGGGTACGAGCAGTACTTC.

The V and J genes are TRBV6-1 and TRBJ2-4; TRBD1 matches at 7 bases. The ends lost 6 bases at V and 0 bases at J; junction bases unmatched: 8. The germline CDR1 and CDR2 sequences are MNHNS and SASEGT. The CDR3 length is 16 residues. The CDR3 bases are TGTGCCAGCAGAGGACAGGACCTATTAGCCAAAAACATTCAGTACTTC. This codes for CASRGQDLLAKNIQYF.

There are a few counts of this clonotype. The V gene is TRBV5-1, the J gene TRBJ2-7; D gene ambiguous. V lost 1 base, J lost 4 bases, and 6 bases lay in between. CDR3 length: 12 amino acids. The V gene's germline CDR1 is SGHRS and CDR2 YFSETQ. CDR3 sequence (DNA): TGCGCCAGCAGCTTGAGTGGGTACGAGCAGTACTTC. It specifies CASSLSGYEQYF.

The chain combines TRBV5-6 with TRBJ1-2; 7 bases map to TRBD1. Germline V gene sequence: CDR1 SGHDT, CDR2 YYEEEE. V shed 0 bases, J shed 8 bases, and the junction held 4 bases outside the gene matches. The CDR3 is 13 amino acids. In nucleotides, the CDR3 is TGTGCCAGCAGCTTGGACAGGGGAAGAGGCTACACCTTC. It yields the protein CASSLDRGRGYTF.